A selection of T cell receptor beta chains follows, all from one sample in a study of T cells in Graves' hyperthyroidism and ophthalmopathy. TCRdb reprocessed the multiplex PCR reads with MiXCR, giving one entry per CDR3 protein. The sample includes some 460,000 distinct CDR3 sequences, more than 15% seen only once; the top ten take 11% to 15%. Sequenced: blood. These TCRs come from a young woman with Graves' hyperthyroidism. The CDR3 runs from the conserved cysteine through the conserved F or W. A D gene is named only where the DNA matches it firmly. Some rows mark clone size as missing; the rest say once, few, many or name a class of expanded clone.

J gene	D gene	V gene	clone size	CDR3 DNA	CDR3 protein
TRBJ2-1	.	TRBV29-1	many	TGCAGCGTTGGATCACAGAGGAATGAGCAGTTCTTC	CSVGSQRNEQFF
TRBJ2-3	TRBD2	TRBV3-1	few	TGTGCCAGCAGCCCCCTCCGGGGGGGAACTAGCACAGATACGCAGTATTTT	CASSPLRGGTSTDTQYF
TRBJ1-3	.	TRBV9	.	TGTGCCAGCAGCGATAGCTCCCATGGAAGGGTTGGAAACACCATATATTTT	CASSDSSHGRVGNTIYF
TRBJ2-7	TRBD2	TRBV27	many	TGTGCCAGCAGCGACTCCTTCACGGCTATAGCGGGACCGTCCTACGAGCAGTACTTC	CASSDSFTAIAGPSYEQYF
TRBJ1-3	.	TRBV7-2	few	TGTGCCAGCAGCTTAGACCTGAATGGAAACACCATATATTTT	CASSLDLNGNTIYF
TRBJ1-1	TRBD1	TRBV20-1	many	TGCAGTGCTAGGGGACAGCATATGAACACTGAAGCTTTCTTT	CSARGQHMNTEAFF
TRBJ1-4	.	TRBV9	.	TGTGCCAGCAGCATGAGACACCTTAATGAAAAACTGTTTTTT	CASSMRHLNEKLFF
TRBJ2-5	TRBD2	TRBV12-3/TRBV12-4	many	TGTGCCAGCAGCCCACTAGCGGGGGGGCAGGAGACCCAGTACTTC	CASSPLAGGQETQYF
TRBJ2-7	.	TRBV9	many	TGTGCCAGCAGCGTAACTGACTCGTACTCCTACGAGCAGTACTTC	CASSVTDSYSYEQYF
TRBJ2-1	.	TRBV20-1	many	TGCAGTGCTCCAGGACAGACCGGATCCTACAATGAGCAGTTCTTC	CSAPGQTGSYNEQFF
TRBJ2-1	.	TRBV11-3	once	TGTGCCAGCAGCCCGGGGGAAATGAATGAGCAGTTCTTC	CASSPGEMNEQFF
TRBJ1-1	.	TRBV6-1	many	TGTGCCAGCAGTGCACAGGGCGGAGGGCGATTTTTTGAAGCTTTCTTT	CASSAQGGGRFFEAFF
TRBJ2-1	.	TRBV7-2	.	TGTGCCAGCAGCTTAGCGCTTAGAGGGGGGGAGGGGGAGCAGTTCTTC	CASSLALRGGEGEQFF
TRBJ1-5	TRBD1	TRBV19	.	TGTGCCACAACTGCCGGGACAGGGAATGGTCAGCCCCAGCATTTT	CATTAGTGNGQPQHF
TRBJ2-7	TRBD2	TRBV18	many	TGTGCCAGCTCACCTAGGGAACTAGCGACCCACGAGCAGTACTTC	CASSPRELATHEQYF
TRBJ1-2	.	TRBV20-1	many	TGCAGTGCTACAAAGATCCCGAGGGACTATGGCTACACCTTC	CSATKIPRDYGYTF
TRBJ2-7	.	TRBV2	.	TGTGCCAGCAGTGAAGTGGTCTACGAGCAGTACTTC	CASSEVVYEQYF
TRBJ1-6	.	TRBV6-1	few	TGTGCCAGCAGATACAGGCAGGGGCCAAATTCACCCCTCCACTTT	CASRYRQGPNSPLHF
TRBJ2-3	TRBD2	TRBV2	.	TGTGCCAGCGGTGCCCGGACTAGCGGGGGGGACACAGATACGCAGTATTTT	CASGARTSGGDTDTQYF
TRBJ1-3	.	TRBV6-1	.	TGTGCCAGCAGTCCCCGGGGGGGGGCGAACGGAAACACCATATATTTT	CASSPRGGANGNTIYF
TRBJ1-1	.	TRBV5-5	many	TGTGCCAGCAGCTTGGTCGGCACAGGGACCACTGAAGCTTTCTTT	CASSLVGTGTTEAFF
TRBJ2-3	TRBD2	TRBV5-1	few	TGCGCCAGCACCCTGACTAGCGGGGGGGCGACGGGTACGCAGTATTTT	CASTLTSGGATGTQYF
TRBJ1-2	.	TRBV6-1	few	TGTGCCAGCAGCCCCGGGACCGTGTCCGGCTACACCTTC	CASSPGTVSGYTF
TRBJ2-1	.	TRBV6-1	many	TGTGCCAGCACTAGACCCGGGGGTGAGCAGTTCTTC	CASTRPGGEQFF
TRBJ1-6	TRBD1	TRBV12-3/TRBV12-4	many	TGTGCCAGCAGTTGGGGCCTACAGGGGGCGCATAATTCACCCCTCCACTTT	CASSWGLQGAHNSPLHF
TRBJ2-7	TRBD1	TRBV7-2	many	TGTGCCAGCAGCCCCCGGACAGGGGCCAGCTACGAGCAGTACTTC	CASSPRTGASYEQYF
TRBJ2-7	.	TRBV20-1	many	TGCAGTGCTAGAGATTGGGTCTCTAGGGACGAGCAGTACTTC	CSARDWVSRDEQYF
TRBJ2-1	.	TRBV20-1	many	TGCAGTGCTAGAGATAGGCGGGACTCCTCGTACAATGAGCAGTTCTTC	CSARDRRDSSYNEQFF
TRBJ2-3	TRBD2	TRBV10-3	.	TGTGCCATCAGTGAGTCCGGGCGGGGGAACACAGATACGCAGTATTTT	CAISESGRGNTDTQYF
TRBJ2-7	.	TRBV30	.	TGTGCCTGTAACAGGGAAGGCGAGCAGTACTTC	CACNREGEQYF
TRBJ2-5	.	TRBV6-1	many	TGTGCCAGCAGTGACCTCGGGGAGACCCAGTACTTC	CASSDLGETQYF
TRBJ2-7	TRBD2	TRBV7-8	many	TGTGCCAGCAGCTTAGCCACTATCCGAGGACTAGGATACGAGCAGTACTTC	CASSLATIRGLGYEQYF
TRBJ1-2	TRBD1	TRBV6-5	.	TGTGCCAGCAGTTACTCGGCTGGGACAGGGTACTATGGCTACACCTTC	CASSYSAGTGYYGYTF
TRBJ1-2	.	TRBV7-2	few	TGTGCCAGCAGCTTACGGGGGGGAAACTATGGCTACACCTTC	CASSLRGGNYGYTF
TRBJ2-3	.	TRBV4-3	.	TGCGCCAGCAGCCCCCAAGGTGGTGAGCGCGGAACGCAGTATTTT	CASSPQGGERGTQYF
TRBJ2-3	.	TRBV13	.	TGTGCCAGCAGCTTTCGGGGCGGGGATACGCAGTATTTT	CASSFRGGDTQYF
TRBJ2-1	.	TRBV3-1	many	TGTGCCAGCAGCCCCCGAGAGCGCAATGAGCAGTTCTTC	CASSPRERNEQFF
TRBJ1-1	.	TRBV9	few	TGTGCCAGCCGAGGGTCCGCCCGTGATGAAGCTTTCTTT	CASRGSARDEAFF
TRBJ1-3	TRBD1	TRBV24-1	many	TGTGCCACCAGTGGCCCCTCTAAGGGGGCTGAAAACACCATATATTTT	CATSGPSKGAENTIYF
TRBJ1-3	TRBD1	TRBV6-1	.	TGTGCCAGCAGTAATGGACAGGGTTTGGACACCATATATTTT	CASSNGQGLDTIYF
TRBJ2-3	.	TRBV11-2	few	TGTGCCAGCAGCTTAATATGGCAGGGTAGCACAGATACGCAGTATTTT	CASSLIWQGSTDTQYF
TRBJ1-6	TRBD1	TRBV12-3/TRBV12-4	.	TGTGCCAGCAGTACCGGACAGGCAAATTCACCCCTCCACTTT	CASSTGQANSPLHF
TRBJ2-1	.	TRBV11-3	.	TGTGCCAGCAGCTTGGTGGACGACCGCAATGAGCAGTTCTTC	CASSLVDDRNEQFF
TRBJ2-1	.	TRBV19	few	TGTGCCAGTAGTATAGTACCGGGACCCTACAATGAGCAGTTCTTC	CASSIVPGPYNEQFF
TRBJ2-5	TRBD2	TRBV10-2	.	TGCGCCAGCAGTGAAAGACTAGCGGGGGGCCGGGAGACCCAGTACTTC	CASSERLAGGRETQYF
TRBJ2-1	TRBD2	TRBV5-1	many	TGCGCCAGCAGCTACCGGGGGGTAGCGGGGGTGAATGAGCAGTTCTTC	CASSYRGVAGVNEQFF
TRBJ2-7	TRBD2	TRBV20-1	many	TGCAGTGCTGAGACTAGCGGGCTAACGGGAGAGCAGTACTTC	CSAETSGLTGEQYF
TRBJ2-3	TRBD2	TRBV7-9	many	TGTGCCAGCAGCTTTCGACTAGCAGTTAGCACAGATACGCAGTATTTT	CASSFRLAVSTDTQYF
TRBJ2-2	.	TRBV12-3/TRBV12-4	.	TGTGCCAGCACCCTTGGAGTATACGCCGGGGAGCTGTTTTTT	CASTLGVYAGELFF